This passage covers 26 T cell receptor beta chains from one sample sequenced in a study of blood T cell repertoires in COVID-19. The table came from immunoSEQ multiplex PCR; TCRdb's copy has only in-frame clones and leaves some out. The sample consists of about 240,000 clones, approximately 84% of them appearing once. The sequencing sample was made of PBMCs or T cells enriched from blood (not recorded which). The origin of the receptors is a woman in her forties with acute COVID-19.

The chain couples TRBV27 to TRBJ2-1; 14 positions match TRBD2. In germline, CDR1 is MNHEY, CDR2 SMNVEV (reference sequence). The CDR3 loop spans 18 amino acids. Losses at the gene ends were 3 bases for V and 1 base for J; bases not matched to a gene: 5. The CDR3 nucleotides read TGTGCCAGCAGTTTCTCCGGGACTAGCGGGAGATCCTACAATGAGCAGTTCTTC. Translation: CASSFSGTSGRSYNEQFF.

Many counts were recorded for this clone. The chain combines TRBV2 with TRBJ1-1, with D possibly matching TRBD1 (5 bases). Trimming removed 6 bases at V and 0 bases at J, with 8 bases between. In germline, CDR1 is SNHLY, CDR2 FYNNEI. This CDR3 contains 13 residues. The CDR3 loop reads CASSFRVNTEAFF. CDR3 DNA: TGTGCCAGCAGCTTCAGGGTGAACACTGAAGCTTTCTTT.

The J gene is TRBJ2-1, the V gene TRBV5-1; a possible D gene is TRBD2 (5 bases). Trimming left V 3 bases short and J 4 bases short, with 14 bases between. Per the germline V gene, CDR1 is SGHRS and CDR2 is YFSETQ. The CDR3 contains 15 residues. This CDR3 is CASSSGDDRYNEQFF. CDR3 sequence (DNA): TGCGCCAGCAGCTCCGGGGATGATAGATACAATGAGCAGTTCTTC.

The chain recombines TRBV19 with TRBJ2-1; 8 bases align to TRBD2. J gave up 3 bases and V 4 bases, and 5 bases lay outside the gene matches. The CDR3 consists of 15 residues. Germline V CDR1 and CDR2: LNHDA, SQIVND (reference sequence). Here the CDR3 reads CASSKGGTSYNEQFF. The CDR3 DNA is TGTGCCAGTAGTAAAGGCGGGACTAGCTACAATGAGCAGTTCTTC.

This chain links TRBV6-5 with TRBJ1-5; a possible D gene is TRBD1 (5 bases). There are 13 residues in the CDR3. Deletions cut 8 bases from V and 6 bases from J, with 14 bases between. Germline CDR1 MNHEY, CDR2 SVGAGI. As DNA, the CDR3 is TGTGCCAGCGGTCAGGGTGCTAGTCAGCCCCAGCATTTT. Translated: CASGQGASQPQHF.

This clone showed up just once. This chain's CDR3 is CASRQFGQGNEKLFF. CDR3 nucleotides: TGTGCCAGCAGACAGTTCGGACAGGGTAATGAAAAACTGTTTTTT. The chain is built from TRBV5-4 and TRBJ1-4; TRBD1 aligns across 8 bases. CDR1 SGHNT and CDR2 YYREEE come from the germline V gene (reference sequence). There are 15 residues in the CDR3. The V segment lost 5 bases and the J segment 4 bases; nucleotides outside the gene matches: 7.

The chain links TRBV29-1 to TRBJ2-1, with D perhaps matching TRBD1 (7 bases). From germline, CDR1 is SQVTM and CDR2 ANQGSEA. This CDR3 contains 16 residues. Trimming left V 0 bases short and J 7 bases short, with 19 bases between. CDR3 residues: CSVEDQRGTVGNEQFF. In DNA, the CDR3 is TGCAGCGTTGAAGATCAGCGCGGGACAGTCGGAAATGAGCAGTTCTTC.

The J gene is TRBJ2-2, the V gene TRBV19; the D is unclear. The ends were cut back, 5 bases at V and 3 bases at J, with 10 bases in the middle. The V gene's germline CDR1 is LNHDA and CDR2 SQIVND (reference sequence). The CDR3 is 14 residues long. This CDR3 is CASSARTDTGELFF. DNA for the CDR3: TGTGCCAGTAGTGCGAGAACCGACACCGGGGAGCTGTTTTTT.

This clone was detected only once. The chain uses TRBV7-9 and TRBJ2-6; TRBD1 might be the D (6 bases). Between the trimmed V and J ends, which lost 5 bases and 3 bases, there was a span of 14 bases. The CDR3 totals 16 residues. Per the germline V gene, CDR1 is SEHNR and CDR2 is FQNEAQ (reference sequence). The CDR3 coding sequence is TGTGCCAGCAGCACATATTACAGGGATGGGGCCAACGTCCTGACTTTC. Its protein product is CASSTYYRDGANVLTF.

The V call is TRBV4-1, the J call TRBJ2-7; TRBD2 matches 12 bases. This CDR3 is built from 20 residues. V dropped 2 bases and J dropped 0; count of bases not matched to a gene: 14. Germline CDR1 is MGHRA and CDR2 is YSYEKL. The chain's CDR3 is CASSQRQPGLAGLPSYEQYF. Written as DNA, the CDR3 is TGCGCCAGCAGCCAACGACAACCGGGACTAGCGGGCCTCCCCTCCTACGAGCAGTACTTC.

This chain joins TRBV6-5 and TRBJ1-2; D ambiguous. V was trimmed by 3 bases and J by 6 bases, leaving 8 bases between them. The CDR3 is 12 amino acids. Germline CDR1 and CDR2: MNHEY and SVGAGI. CDR3 in amino acids: CASSYIRDGYTF. DNA for the CDR3: TGTGCCAGCAGTTATATCCGGGATGGCTACACCTTC.

Here the CDR3 DNA reads TGCGCCAGCAGCCAAGAGGGGCGGCCCTCCTACGAGCAGTACTTC. It is translated as CASSQEGRPSYEQYF. V gene TRBV4-1 combines with J gene TRBJ2-7; D may be TRBD1 (5 bases). V was cut by 0 bases and J by 0 bases, with 9 bases left in between. This CDR3 region has 15 residues. Germline CDR1 is MGHRA and CDR2 is YSYEKL.

The chain's CDR3 is CASSHTGGFLEQYF. The CDR3 nucleotides read TGTGCCAGCAGCCACACAGGGGGCTTTCTCGAGCAGTACTTC. The V and J genes are TRBV11-3 and TRBJ2-7; 9 bases align to TRBD1. CDR1 SGHNT and CDR2 YENEEA come from the germline V gene. The CDR3 is made up of 14 amino acids. V shed 5 bases, J shed 6 bases, and the junction held 8 bases outside the gene matches.

The chain is built from TRBV7-3 and TRBJ2-7; D unclear. With 4 bases removed from V and 6 bases from J, the gap between germline ends came to 7 bases. The CDR3 runs 11 residues. The germline V gene encodes CDR1 SGHTA and CDR2 FQGTGA. The CDR3 bases are TGTGCCAGCAGCTCCGGTTCCGAGCAGTACTTC. Its protein product is CASSSGSEQYF.

The gene calls are TRBV14 and TRBJ2-7; 9 positions agree with TRBD2. This CDR3 has 15 residues. J gave up 7 bases and V 3 bases, and 10 bases lay outside the gene matches. Per germline, CDR1 SGHDN and CDR2 FVKESK. This chain's CDR3 is CASSHFSGRFEEQYF. The CDR3 region has the DNA TGTGCCAGCAGCCATTTTAGCGGGAGATTTGAAGAGCAGTACTTC.

The chain recombines TRBV28 with TRBJ1-4; possible D gene TRBD1, 5 bases. Trimming cost V 5 bases and J 7 bases, with 17 bases left between them. In germline, CDR1 is MDHEN, CDR2 SYDVKM. There are 15 residues in the CDR3. This chain's CDR3 is CASSPPVGAGEKLFF. As DNA, the CDR3 is TGTGCCAGCAGTCCTCCGGTAGGGGCTGGTGAAAAACTGTTTTTT.

This clone showed up just once. This chain connects TRBV4-1 to TRBJ1-2, with D perhaps TRBD1 (5 bases). This CDR3 has 15 residues. Trimming took off 4 bases at V and 8 bases at J, with 20 bases between the two ends. Germline loops: CDR1 MGHRA, CDR2 YSYEKL. CDR3: CASSPPGLPLGGYTF. CDR3 coding DNA: TGCGCCAGCAGCCCACCGGGACTTCCATTAGGGGGCTACACCTTC.

This chain joins TRBV7-9 and TRBJ1-2; D gene ambiguous. CDR1 SEHNR and CDR2 FQNEAQ come from the germline V gene (reference sequence). Trimming removed 2 bases at V and 11 bases at J, with 15 bases between. The CDR3 sequence is 13 residues long. Written as DNA, the CDR3 is TGTGCCAGCAGCTTAAATGCGGAGACCGGGTACACCTTC. Residues: CASSLNAETGYTF.

The V and J genes are TRBV3-1 (or the pseudogene TRBV3-2) and TRBJ2-5, with 9 bases lining up with TRBD2. Losses at the gene ends were 1 base for V and 5 bases for J; bases not matched to a gene: 2. The V gene's germline CDR1 is LGHDT and CDR2 YNNKEL (reference sequence). The CDR3 is made up of 14 amino acids. DNA of the CDR3: TGTGCCAGCAGCCAAGGCGGGGGGGTTGAGACCCAGTACTTC. Its translation is CASSQGGGVETQYF.

V gene TRBV7-9 combines with J gene TRBJ2-2, with 7 bases matching TRBD1. The germline gives CDR1 SEHNR, CDR2 FQNEAQ (reference sequence). This CDR3 is 13 amino acids long. J lost 6 bases, V lost 7 bases, and 5 bases had no gene match. The CDR3 nucleotides read TGTGCCAGCACCCGAGACAGGGCCGGGGAGCTGTTTTTT. Translated, it gives CASTRDRAGELFF.

The J gene is TRBJ2-5, the V gene TRBV11-3; 12 nucleotides agree with TRBD2. The V segment lost 5 bases and the J segment 5 bases; nucleotides outside the gene matches: 6. Per the germline V gene, CDR1 is SGHNT and CDR2 is YENEEA. CDR3 length: 15 amino acids. The CDR3 DNA reads TGTGCCAGCAGCCGTCTAGCGGGAGGGCTTGAGACCCAGTACTTC. This sequence encodes CASSRLAGGLETQYF. Full variable domain (remainder filled in from reference TRBV11-3 and TRBJ2-5): EAGVVQSPRYKIIEKKQPVAFWCNPISGHNTLYWYLQNLGQGPELLIRYENEEAVDDSQLPKDRFSAERLKGVDSTLKIQPAELGDSAVYLCASSRLAGGLETQYFGPGTRLLVL.

The J gene is TRBJ1-4, the V gene TRBV10-3; tentatively, D is TRBD1 (5 bases). This CDR3 has 15 residues. Germline CDR1 is ENHRY and CDR2 is SYGVKD. The V and J ends lost 0 bases and 7 bases respectively, with 12 bases between them. The CDR3 DNA reads TGTGCCATCAGTGAGTCGGGGGGAAGCGGTGAAAAACTGTTTTTT. Protein sequence: CAISESGGSGEKLFF.

CDR3 amino acids: CASDDSGSFRETQYF. The CDR3 nucleotides are TGTGCCAGTGATGACAGCGGGAGTTTTCGAGAGACCCAGTACTTC. This sequence joins TRBV25-1 and TRBJ2-5, with TRBD2 identical over 8 bases. The CDR3 has 15 amino acids. Losses at the gene ends were 9 bases for V and 4 bases for J; bases not matched to a gene: 13. CDR1 and CDR2 from the germline V gene are MGHDK and SYGVNS.

This clone has just a few counts. J is TRBJ2-1 and V is TRBV9; 7 bases match TRBD2. The V segment lost 4 bases and the J segment 6 bases; nucleotides outside the gene matches: 13. There are 16 residues in the CDR3. Germline V gene lookup returns CDR1 SGDLS and CDR2 YYNGEE. The CDR3 DNA reads as TGTGCCAGCAGCTTAAAAACCGGGACTAACCTCAATGAGCAGTTCTTC. It translates to CASSLKTGTNLNEQFF.

The rearrangement joins TRBV4-2 to TRBJ1-1; a weak D match, TRBD1 (5 bases). In germline, CDR1 is LGHNA, CDR2 YNFKEQ. The CDR3 runs to 14 residues. V lost 0 bases, J lost 1 base, and 6 bases lay in between. The CDR3 DNA follows: TGTGCCAGCAGCCAAGAGGGGGGGAACACTGAAGCTTTCTTT. Protein: CASSQEGGNTEAFF.

Of note for this clone: The junction shows a germline mismatch at one end, possibly a read error. The chain recombines TRBV6-5 with TRBJ1-6; D not resolved. The length of the CDR3 is 16 residues. CDR1 and CDR2 (germline): MNHEY, SVGAGI. CDR3 in amino acids: CASNYFPGFENSPLHF. For the CDR3, the DNA is TGTGCCAGCAATTACTTCCCGGGGTTTGAGAATTCACCCCTCCACTTT.